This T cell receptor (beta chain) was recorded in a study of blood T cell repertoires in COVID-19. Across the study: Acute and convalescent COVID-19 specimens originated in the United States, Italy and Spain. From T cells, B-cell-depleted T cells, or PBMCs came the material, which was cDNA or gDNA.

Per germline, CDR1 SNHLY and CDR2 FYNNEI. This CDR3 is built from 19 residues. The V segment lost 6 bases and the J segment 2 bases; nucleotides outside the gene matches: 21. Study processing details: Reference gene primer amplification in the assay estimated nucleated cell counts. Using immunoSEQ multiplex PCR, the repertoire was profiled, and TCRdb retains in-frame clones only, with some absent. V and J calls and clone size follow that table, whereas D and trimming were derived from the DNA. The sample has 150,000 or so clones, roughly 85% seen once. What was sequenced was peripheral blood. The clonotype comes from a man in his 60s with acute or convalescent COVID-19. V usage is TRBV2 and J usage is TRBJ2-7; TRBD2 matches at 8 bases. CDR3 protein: CASRHPRTSQTPVAYEQYF. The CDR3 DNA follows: TGTGCCAGCAGACACCCGAGGACTAGCCAAACTCCGGTGGCCTACGAGCAGTACTTC.